These 25 T cell receptor beta chains were sequenced from one sample in a study of sequential checkpoint blockade in melanoma. Treatment: randomized to nivolumab then ipilimumab (arm A) or the reverse (arm B). The protocol was immunoSEQ multiplex PCR, while the TCRdb copy is restricted to in-frame clones and leaves out a portion. The sample holds under 15,000 clones, around 23% seen once. The specimen was tumor tissue (inferred from file names), collected from a patient given nivolumab and ipilimumab in sequence. Source of these receptors: a human donor with melanoma.

Ten or more counts support this clone. The gene calls are TRBV11-3 and TRBJ1-2, with D tentatively TRBD1 (6 bases). Trimming removed 5 bases from V and 8 bases from J, with 18 bases in between. Germline lookup yields CDR1 SGHNT and CDR2 YENEEA. This CDR3 has 14 residues. CDR3 region: CASSPLNREGGYTF. The DNA for the CDR3 is TGTGCCAGCAGCCCCCTCAACAGGGAGGGCGGCTACACCTTC.

This clone was counted a few times. The chain combines TRBV6-8 with TRBJ2-5; D is unclear. The CDR3 spans 15 residues. The germline V gene has CDR1 MNHGY and CDR2 SAAAGT. The V end was cut by 0 bases, the J end by 4 bases, with 12 bases between. CDR3 sequence (DNA): TGTGCCAGCAGTTACTCGTTCGGCATTGGAGAGACCCAGTACTTC. Protein product: CASSYSFGIGETQYF.

The chain has TRBV10-2 and TRBJ1-4; 7 bases line up with TRBD1. With V trimmed by 3 bases and J by 0 bases, 1 base remained unmatched. CDR1 is WSHSY and CDR2 is SAAADI in the germline V gene. CDR3 length: 15 amino acids. For the CDR3, the DNA is TGCGCCAGCAGTGAACAGGGGCCAACTAATGAAAAACTGTTTTTT. It is translated as CASSEQGPTNEKLFF.

This clone is classed as medium-sized. This chain links TRBV6-8 with TRBJ1-1; D gene ambiguous. Germline lookup yields CDR1 MNHGY and CDR2 SAAAGT. V was trimmed by 7 bases and J by 0 bases, leaving 15 bases between them. The CDR3 covers 15 residues. In DNA form, the CDR3 reads TGTGCCAGCACCACGAGGGCCCTCATGAACACTGAAGCTTTCTTT. It specifies CASTTRALMNTEAFF.

V usage is TRBV11-3 and J usage is TRBJ2-3; 9 bases are a match to TRBD1. The trim removed 3 bases at V and 2 bases at J, leaving 6 bases unmatched. Germline V gene sequence: CDR1 SGHNT, CDR2 YENEEA. The CDR3 runs to 16 residues. The CDR3 loop is CASSLAGTGYTDTQYF. The CDR3 nucleotides are TGTGCCAGCAGCTTGGCCGGGACAGGGTACACAGATACGCAGTATTTT.

The genes are TRBV19 and TRBJ2-7; maybe TRBD1 (6 bases). Trimming pared 5 bases from V and 2 bases from J, leaving 10 bases between. CDR3 length equals 13 residues. Germline V lookup: CDR1 LNHDA, CDR2 SQIVND (reference sequence). The CDR3 DNA reads as TGTGCCAGTAGTCCAGGGGTTACCTACGAGCAGTACTTC. As protein: CASSPGVTYEQYF.

This clone is categorized as medium-sized. The chain uses TRBV28 and TRBJ1-5, with a tentative D call TRBD1 (6 bases). CDR3 length: 14 amino acids. Germline-derived CDR1 and CDR2 are MDHEN and SYDVKM. Deletions cut 2 bases from V and 7 bases from J, with 12 bases between. In nucleotides, the CDR3 is TGTGCCAGCAGTTTAACGCAGGGGTGGCAGCCCCAGCATTTT. It is translated as CASSLTQGWQPQHF.

The V and J genes are TRBV7-1 and TRBJ2-1; the D is unclear. TRBV7-1 is annotated as an ORF whose role is uncertain. CDR3 length: 13 residues. V gave up 4 bases and J gave up 0 bases, with 4 bases separating them. The DNA for the CDR3 is TGTGCCAGCAGCTTTAACTCCTACAATGAGCAGTTCTTC. Protein: CASSFNSYNEQFF.

The chain couples TRBV6-8 to TRBJ1-4, with D hard to call. Between the trimmed V and J ends, which lost 4 bases and 5 bases, there was a span of 11 bases. The CDR3 is made up of 14 amino acids. Germline V gives CDR1 MNHGY, CDR2 SAAAGT. The CDR3 coding sequence is TGTGCCAGCAGTTTCAGGAGGGCCAATGAAAAACTGTTTTTT. It is translated as CASSFRRANEKLFF.

This clone was observed a handful of times. The chain links TRBV9 to TRBJ2-1, with unresolved D. Germline CDR1 and CDR2: SGDLS and YYNGEE. The CDR3 is 15 amino acids. V was pared by 3 bases and J by 3 bases, with 13 bases between. CDR3 region: CASSGAQANYNEQFF. CDR3 nucleotides: TGTGCCAGCAGCGGTGCGCAGGCCAACTACAATGAGCAGTTCTTC. The full variable domain, in which reference TRBV9 and TRBJ2-1 provide the parts outside the CDR3, is DSGVTQTPKHLITATGQRVTLRCSPRSGDLSVYWYQQSLDQGLQFLIQYYNGEERAKGNILERFSAQQFPDLHSELNLSSLELGDSALYFCASSGAQANYNEQFFGPGTRLTVL.

This clone is labeled as medium-sized. This sequence joins TRBV19 and TRBJ2-3; 7 bases are a match to TRBD1. V lost 3 bases to trimming and J lost 2 bases; unmatched junction nucleotides: 2. The CDR3 is made up of 14 amino acids. The germline gives CDR1 LNHDA, CDR2 SQIVND (reference sequence). The CDR3, as DNA: TGTGCCAGTAGTATGGGACAGCTCACAGATACGCAGTATTTT. Amino acids: CASSMGQLTDTQYF.

Ten or more counts support this clone. This CDR3 is CASSPTGRVSGNTIYF. CDR3 bases: TGTGCCAGCAGCCCGACAGGGAGAGTCTCTGGAAACACCATATATTTT. The chain is built from TRBV11-3 and TRBJ1-3, with 7 bases fitting TRBD1. CDR3 length equals 16 residues. Germline values: CDR1 SGHNT, CDR2 YENEEA. Trimming at V came to 5 bases and at J to 0 bases, leaving 7 bases not matched to a gene. Full variable domain (missing parts from reference TRBV11-3 and TRBJ1-3): EAGVVQSPRYKIIEKKQPVAFWCNPISGHNTLYWYLQNLGQGPELLIRYENEEAVDDSQLPKDRFSAERLKGVDSTLKIQPAELGDSAVYLCASSPTGRVSGNTIYFGEGSWLTVV.

This clone showed up just once. The gene calls are TRBV14 and TRBJ1-1; 7 nucleotides align to TRBD1. Germline CDR1 is SGHDN and CDR2 is FVKESK. Trimming at V came to 4 bases and at J to 5 bases, leaving 13 bases not matched to a gene. This CDR3 has 16 residues. CDR3 nucleotide sequence: TGTGCCAGCAGCCCTAACCGACAGGGTACGGGAACTGAAGCTTTCTTT. Translated: CASSPNRQGTGTEAFF.

This clone appeared a few times. The chain employs TRBV11-3 and TRBJ2-1; possibly TRBD1 for D (5 bases). The CDR3 extends over 14 amino acids. CDR1 is SGHNT, CDR2 YENEEA, per germline. Trimming stripped 3 bases from V and 0 bases from J, with 6 bases between. The CDR3 region has the DNA TGTGCCAGCAGCTTGACAGACTCCTACAATGAGCAGTTCTTC. This codes for CASSLTDSYNEQFF. The variable domain in full, with the rest retrieved from reference TRBV11-3 and TRBJ2-1, is EAGVVQSPRYKIIEKKQPVAFWCNPISGHNTLYWYLQNLGQGPELLIRYENEEAVDDSQLPKDRFSAERLKGVDSTLKIQPAELGDSAVYLCASSLTDSYNEQFFGPGTRLTVL.

This clone has only a few counts. CDR3 protein: CAIREGDGYNEQFF. CDR3 DNA: TGTGCCATCAGGGAGGGAGATGGCTACAATGAGCAGTTCTTC. V is TRBV6-8 and J is TRBJ2-1; TRBD2 agrees at 7 bases. Germline V lookup: CDR1 MNHGY, CDR2 SAAAGT. V trimming: 10 bases; J trimming: 3 bases; junction bases outside the gene matches: 9. This CDR3 has 14 residues.

V and J are TRBV1 and TRBJ2-7. TRBV1 is reported as a pseudogene. The length of the CDR3 is 14 residues. CDR3 protein: CASSQFKASYEQYF. The CDR3, as DNA: TGCGCCAGCAGCCAATTTAAGGCCTCCTACGAGCAGTACTTC.

The rearrangement joins TRBV10-2 to TRBJ2-7; the match to TRBD1 covers 8 bases. The CDR3 sequence is 15 residues long. CDR1 is WSHSY, CDR2 SAAADI, per germline. The ends lost 2 bases at V and 3 bases at J; junction bases unmatched: 6. The CDR3 DNA is TGCGCCAGCAGTGAGGTGGCAGGGGGCTTCTACGAGCAGTACTTC. Translation gives CASSEVAGGFYEQYF.

This clone showed up just a few times. The chain is built from TRBV28 and TRBJ1-2; TRBD1 might be the D (6 bases). V lost 5 bases and J 4 bases, leaving 17 bases between the germline ends. CDR1 and CDR2 from the germline V gene are MDHEN and SYDVKM. The CDR3 loop spans 15 amino acids. The CDR3 protein is CASSPPQGYPYGYTF. The CDR3 DNA reads as TGTGCCAGCAGTCCCCCACAGGGCTATCCCTATGGCTACACCTTC.

V usage is TRBV6-8 and J usage is TRBJ2-7; either TRBD1 or TRBD2 may supply D (6 bases each). The CDR3 runs to 12 residues. Trimming stripped 6 bases from V and 5 bases from J, with 11 bases between. The germline V gene has CDR1 MNHGY and CDR2 SAAAGT. The chain's CDR3 is CASSVRGDEQYF. The CDR3 nucleotides are TGTGCCAGCAGCGTTAGGGGGGACGAGCAGTACTTC.

J is TRBJ2-5 and V is TRBV7-8; D gene uncertain. The V end was cut by 5 bases, the J end by 4 bases, with 11 bases between. Looked up from germline, CDR1 is SGHVS and CDR2 is FQNEAQ. CDR3 size: 13 residues. The CDR3 bases are TGTGCCAGCAGCCCGCGGACCCTAGAGACCCAGTACTTC. Its translation: CASSPRTLETQYF.

This clone qualifies as medium-sized. The genes are TRBV11-3 and TRBJ2-1; D might be TRBD2 (6 bases). The CDR3 is made up of 14 amino acids. Germline assignment: CDR1 SGHNT and CDR2 YENEEA. V was clipped by 5 bases and J by 10 bases, with 18 bases between them. Here the CDR3 DNA reads TGTGCCAGCAGCCAAGGAGTTCTTGCGGGGGAGCAGTTCTTC. Translated, it gives CASSQGVLAGEQFF.

By share of the sample, this clone is medium-sized. The chain carries TRBV11-3 and TRBJ1-2; no clear D. The V end lost 4 bases, the J end lost 0 bases, and 9 bases lay between the germline ends. CDR1 SGHNT and CDR2 YENEEA come from the germline V gene. The CDR3 runs 14 residues. This CDR3 is CASSSPNPNYGYTF. In nucleotides, the CDR3 is TGTGCCAGCAGCTCCCCAAACCCTAACTATGGCTACACCTTC.

The chain couples TRBV11-3 to TRBJ2-1; 11 bases map to TRBD2. This CDR3 contains 17 residues. V trimming: 5 bases; J trimming: 4 bases; junction bases outside the gene matches: 10. The germline V gene has CDR1 SGHNT and CDR2 YENEEA. CDR3 loop: CASSPTTSGGPYNEQFF. The DNA of the CDR3 is TGTGCCAGCAGCCCTACTACTAGCGGGGGCCCTTACAATGAGCAGTTCTTC.

This clone has only a few counts. The rearrangement links TRBV19 to TRBJ1-4, with D unresolved. This CDR3 contains 14 residues. The V gene's germline CDR1 is LNHDA and CDR2 SQIVND (reference sequence). V shed 5 bases and J shed 2 bases, with 9 bases lying between them. The CDR3, as DNA: TGTGCCAGTAGTCTTGCGGCCACTAATGAAAAACTGTTTTTT. It is translated as CASSLAATNEKLFF.

The V call is TRBV10-3, the J call TRBJ1-2; D not certain. In germline, CDR1 is ENHRY, CDR2 SYGVKD. Between the trimmed V and J ends, which lost 2 bases and 1 base, there was a span of 5 bases. The CDR3 contains 13 residues. CDR3 amino acids: CAISEGSNYGYTF. CDR3 nucleotides: TGTGCCATCAGTGAGGGCAGTAACTATGGCTACACCTTC.